This T cell receptor beta chain was sequenced in a study of shared clonotypes between healthy human individuals (TCRdb year 2020). With respect to the entire study: Three men and a couple of women, aged 18 to 49 years, made up the cohort. For each donor, CD4 naive and CD4 memory were each given three plates, CD8 naive was given two plates, and CD8 memory was given one plate. The study deeply sequenced blood TCR repertoires of about five healthy adults to estimate repertoire size and the extent of clonotype sharing between individuals. Different laboratories and diverse techniques were used to prepare libraries and sequence TCR repertoires, to increase sequencing depth and limit assay-specific biases. Each donor's leukapheresis produced roughly between roughly 0.85 and 10 billion PBMCs.

Healthy HIV-negative adults with no recently reported acute infections or vaccinations were included as donors. All donors were Caucasian adults living in Nashville, Tennessee, USA. CD4+ T cells were enriched by magnetic negative selection; naive cells were then positively selected on CD45RA, and the negative fraction formed the memory subset. Blood was collected by leukapheresis, and PBMCs were isolated by Ficoll-Histopaque density gradient centrifugation and then cryopreserved in liquid nitrogen vapor phase. Analytical flow cytometry was used to check the purity and quantity of each magnetically sorted T cell population. Genomic DNA was isolated from each sorted fraction and quantified by UV absorbance on a Nanodrop 2000c. Using the deep immunoSEQ assay, TCR CDR3 regions were amplified from genomic DNA by multiplex PCR. Extracted genomic DNA from each cell subset was distributed evenly across all wells of several immunoSEQ 96-well plates, and each plate was treated as a replicate. For sorted subsets, around 200 ng genomic DNA, equal to some 30,000 T cell genomes, was loaded into each replicate PCR. The purified libraries were quantified using a Qubit 3.0 fluorometer, sized with a Bioanalyzer 2100, and then quantified again using the KAPA Library Quantification kit. A separate single-read 150-cycle Illumina NextSeq 550 flow cell was used to sequence each immunoSEQ 96-well plate. The study's processing was this. Because the immunoSEQ output included only junctional sequences and no quality scores, the filtering could not be the same as the filtering used for full-length reads. Sequences were annotated with PyIR, a Python wrapper for IgBLAST v1.9, and V/J genes and CDR3 were assigned using IMGT germline references. Reads were removed for weak V/J assignments (E-value above 1e-6), missing CDR3, stop codons, out-of-frame junctions, or ambiguous translated residues. V3J clonotypes were defined as sequences sharing the same inferred V gene, J gene, and CDR3 amino acid sequence. Percentage overlap between repertoires was calculated by dividing the number of shared unique clonotypes by the size of the smaller repertoire. Richness of each repertoire was evaluated using RTK rarefaction, the Chao1 estimator, and Recon v2.1 estimates of unobserved clonotypes. Generation probabilities for all TCRbeta clonotypes obtained by the gDNA method from a handful of donors were computed using OLGA. TCRdb provides this immuneACCESS table in a form limited to in-frame rearrangements. Some clones are lacking; in checked studies, under half of them reflect an unresolved V gene, and why the rest are absent is not known. V and J calls and clone size are as listed in that table; D and trimming were resolved from the DNA. A total of roughly 1,100,000 clones appear in this sample, 65% to 80% of them only once. The ten largest account for 1.4% of the sample.

The germline V gene sets CDR1 to SGHDT and CDR2 to YYEEEE. The trim is 4 bases for V and 0 bases for J, with a gap of 8 bases between the germline ends. The CDR3 runs 15 amino acids, cysteine and phenylalanine included. Only CDR3 DNA remains: 45 bases, in frame from the first base. Concerning this clone: Its antigen is not yet known. No much larger clonotype is one base removed from it; base qualities were not supplied.

The paper as a whole reports these results and caveats: The small number of donors limited the genetic and exposure-history diversity represented. Sampling was restricted to blood, and TCR repertoires in tissues likely differ from the TCR repertoires found in blood. Naive subsets generally had larger estimated clonotype richness than memory subsets did. Incomplete sequencing was indicated by rarefaction of sorted-subset datasets, despite the large sequencing depth. Clonotypes shared by all four sorted-subset donors showed higher generation probabilities than non-shared clonotypes. Pairwise subsampling indicated that sequencing depth was expected to affect the degree of clonotype sharing among donors. When four donors were compared, the shared fraction of clonotypes was 5% to 6.5% for naive CD4, around 4% for naive CD8, 2.3% for memory CD4, and under 0.5% for memory CD8.

In this chain, TRBV5-6 is recombined with TRBJ2-6, and possibly TRBD2, on 5 matching bases. The source material was memory CD4+ T cells sorted from blood. Read against the paper, the sample's cell subset or site label means: CD45RA-negative fraction. This receptor was identified in a man between 18 and 35 years old in good health. CDR3 region: CASSPRASGANVLTF. The sequenced DNA is TGTGCCAGCAGCCCGAGGGCCTCTGGGGCCAACGTCCTGACTTTC.